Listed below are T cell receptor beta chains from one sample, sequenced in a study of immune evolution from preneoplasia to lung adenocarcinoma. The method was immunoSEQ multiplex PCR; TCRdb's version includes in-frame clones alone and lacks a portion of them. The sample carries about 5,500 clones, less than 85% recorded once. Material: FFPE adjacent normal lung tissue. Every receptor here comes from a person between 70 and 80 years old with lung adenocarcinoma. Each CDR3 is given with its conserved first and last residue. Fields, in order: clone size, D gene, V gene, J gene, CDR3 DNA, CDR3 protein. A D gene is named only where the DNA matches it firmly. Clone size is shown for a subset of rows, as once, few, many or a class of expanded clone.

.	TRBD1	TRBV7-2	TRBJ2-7	TGTGCCAGCAGCTTAGTAAGGAGACAGGGAATCGACGAGCAGTACTTC	CASSLVRRQGIDEQYF
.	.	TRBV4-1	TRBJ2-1	TGCGCCAGCAGCCATTCCAGCCGGACCCCCGACTCCTACAATGAGCAGTTCTTC	CASSHSSRTPDSYNEQFF
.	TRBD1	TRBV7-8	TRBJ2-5	TGTGCCAGCAGCTTAGGGGACAGGGCGTTAGAGACCCAGTACTTC	CASSLGDRALETQYF
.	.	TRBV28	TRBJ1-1	TGTGCCAGCAGTTTAACTCCGAACTATGAAGCTTTCTTT	CASSLTPNYEAFF
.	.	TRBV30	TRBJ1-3	TGTGCCTTCAAGGGGCTCGGAAACACCATATATTTT	CAFKGLGNTIYF
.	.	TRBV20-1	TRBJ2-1	TGCAGTGCTGAAGACAATGAGCAGTTCTTC	CSAEDNEQFF
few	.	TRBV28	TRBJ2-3	TGTGCCAGCAGGGGCGTAGCAGATACGCAGTATTTT	CASRGVADTQYF
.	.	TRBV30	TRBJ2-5	TGTGCCTGGGGCGGACAGTTAAAAGAGACCCAGTACTTC	CAWGGQLKETQYF
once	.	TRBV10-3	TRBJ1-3	TGTGCCATCAGTGAAAGTGGATCCTCTGGAAACACCATATATTTT	CAISESGSSGNTIYF
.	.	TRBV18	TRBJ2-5	TGTGCCAGCTCACCAGGGAACAGGGAAGAGACCCAGTACTTC	CASSPGNREETQYF
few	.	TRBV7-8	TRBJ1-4	TGTGCCAGCAGCTTAGGACGGGTCTCGAAACTGTTTTTT	CASSLGRVSKLFF
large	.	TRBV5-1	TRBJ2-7	TGCGCCAGCAGCTTACAGGGTTTTAGCGAGCAGTACTTC	CASSLQGFSEQYF
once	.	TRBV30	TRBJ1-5	TGTGCCTGGAACCGACAGGCAGATCAGCCCCAGCATTTT	CAWNRQADQPQHF
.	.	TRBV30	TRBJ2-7	TGTGCCTGGAGTGTAGGCCGCCTGAGCGAGCAGTACTTC	CAWSVGRLSEQYF
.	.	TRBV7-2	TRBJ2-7	TGTGCCAGCAGCTTAGCGGGGGATCGCTACGAGCAGTACTTC	CASSLAGDRYEQYF
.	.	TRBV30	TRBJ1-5	TGTGCCTGGAGTCTCCAGGGACAGCCCCAGCATTTT	CAWSLQGQPQHF
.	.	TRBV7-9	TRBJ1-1	TGTGCCAGCAGCTTCGATACTGAAGCTTTCTTT	CASSFDTEAFF
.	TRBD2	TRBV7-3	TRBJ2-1	TGTGCCAGCAGCCCATGGACTAGCGGGAGTCATGAGCAGTTCTTC	CASSPWTSGSHEQFF
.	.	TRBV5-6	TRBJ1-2	TGTGCCAGCAGCTCGGGTGACAAGGTTGGCTACACCTTC	CASSSGDKVGYTF
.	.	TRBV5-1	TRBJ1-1	TGCGCCAGCAGCCGGGAGGGGAGCAGCACTGAAGCTTTCTTT	CASSREGSSTEAFF
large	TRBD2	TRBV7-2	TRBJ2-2	TGTGCCAGCAATAAAATAGCGGGAGTGAACACCGGGGAGCTGTTTTTT	CASNKIAGVNTGELFF
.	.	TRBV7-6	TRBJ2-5	TGTGCCAGCAGCCGCGACGATAGAGAGACCCAGTACTTC	CASSRDDRETQYF
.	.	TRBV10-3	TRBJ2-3	TGTGCCATCAGTGAGTCGACGGACGCGGATACGCAGTATTTT	CAISESTDADTQYF
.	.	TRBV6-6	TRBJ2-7	TGTGCCAGCAGTCAAACCTACGAGCAGTACTTC	CASSQTYEQYF
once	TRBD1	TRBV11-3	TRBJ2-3	TGTGCCAGCAGCTTAGGGGAACAGGGGCTGGGTAGAGATACGCAGTATTTT	CASSLGEQGLGRDTQYF
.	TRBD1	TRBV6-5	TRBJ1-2	TGTGCCAGCAGTTCCAGGGGGCGAGATGGCTACACCTTC	CASSSRGRDGYTF
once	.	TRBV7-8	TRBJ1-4	TGTGCCAGCAGCTCAAGGGGGGGTCACGGGGAAAAACTGTTTTTT	CASSSRGGHGEKLFF
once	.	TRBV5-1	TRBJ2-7	TGCGCCAGCAGCTTGACAGCAGGGCAGTCCTACGAGCAGTACTTC	CASSLTAGQSYEQYF
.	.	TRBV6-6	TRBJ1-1	TGTGCCAGCAGTTCCGGGGTGAACACTGAAGCTTTCTTT	CASSSGVNTEAFF
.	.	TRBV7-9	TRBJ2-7	TGTGCCAGCAGCCCTCGTACAGGGAATTACGAGCAGTACTTC	CASSPRTGNYEQYF
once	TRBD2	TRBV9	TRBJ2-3	TGTGCCAGCAGCGTAGCGGGGGGGCCGTCGGAGGATACGCAGTATTTT	CASSVAGGPSEDTQYF
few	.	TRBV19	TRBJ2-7	TGTGCCAGTAGTACCTCCCGGGGCAGGGAGGCCGTCGAGCAGTACTTC	CASSTSRGREAVEQYF
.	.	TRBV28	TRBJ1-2	TGTGCCAGCAGTCCCCCCGGGGAGTTGAGGGGCTACACCTTC	CASSPPGELRGYTF
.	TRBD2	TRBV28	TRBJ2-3	TGTGCCAGCAGTTTTCCCACCCCGCTAGCGGGAGAAGTCTCCACAGATACGCAGTATTTT	CASSFPTPLAGEVSTDTQYF
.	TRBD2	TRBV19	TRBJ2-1	TGTGCCAGTAGTATGGGTCGCCGGACTAGCGGGACCGGTTACAATGAGCAGTTCTTC	CASSMGRRTSGTGYNEQFF
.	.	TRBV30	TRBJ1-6	TGTGCCTGGAAACCGGGGATATTTGATAATTCACCCCTCCACTTT	CAWKPGIFDNSPLHF
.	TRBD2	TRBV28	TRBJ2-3	TGTGCCAGCAGTTCGGGACTAGCGGGGGGCACAGATACGCAGTATTTT	CASSSGLAGGTDTQYF
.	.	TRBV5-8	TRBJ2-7	TGTGCCAGCAGCTTCGCAGACAACTACGAGCAGTACTTC	CASSFADNYEQYF
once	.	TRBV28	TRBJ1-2	TGTGCCAGCACTCAGGGTGGGGAGAACTATGGCTACACCTTC	CASTQGGENYGYTF
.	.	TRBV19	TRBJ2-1	TGTGCCAGTAGTATACAAGGGGTGGGGTCCTACAATGAGCAGTTCTTC	CASSIQGVGSYNEQFF
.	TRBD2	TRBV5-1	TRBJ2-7	TGCGCCAGCAGACTAGCGGGAGCGGGGTCCTACGAGCAGTACTTC	CASRLAGAGSYEQYF
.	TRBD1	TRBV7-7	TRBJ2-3	TGTGCTAGCACCGGACAGGGCGACACAGATACGCAGTATTTT	CASTGQGDTDTQYF
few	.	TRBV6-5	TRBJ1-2	TGTGCCAGCAGTTACAGGGGCGATGGCTACACCTTC	CASSYRGDGYTF
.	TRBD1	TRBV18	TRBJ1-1	TGTGCCAGCTCACTCGGTCCGACAGGGGGGACTGAAGCTTTCTTT	CASSLGPTGGTEAFF
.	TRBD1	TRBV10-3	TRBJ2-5	TGTGCCATGGAGACACTAACAGGGGGCGCTTGGGAGACCCAGTACTTC	CAMETLTGGAWETQYF
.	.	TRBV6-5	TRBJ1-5	TGTGCCAGCAGTTACAGTGCTACAGCGCCTAATCAGCCCCAGCATTTT	CASSYSATAPNQPQHF
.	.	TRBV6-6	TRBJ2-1	TGTGCCAGCAGTTACAGTGAAGGGTACAATGAGCAGTTCTTC	CASSYSEGYNEQFF
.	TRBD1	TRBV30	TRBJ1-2	TGTGCCTGGAGTCGGGACAGTCGTAACTATGGCTACACCTTC	CAWSRDSRNYGYTF
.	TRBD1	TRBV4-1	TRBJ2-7	TGCGCCAGCAGCCAGGCCCCGGGACAGGGCCAATACGAGCAGTACTTC	CASSQAPGQGQYEQYF
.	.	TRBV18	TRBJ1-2	TGTGCCAGCTCACCAGTCGGGACTATACCTAACTATGGCTACACCTTC	CASSPVGTIPNYGYTF
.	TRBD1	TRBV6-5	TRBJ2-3	TGTGCCAGCAAGTCAGGGGGCGTCGCAGATACGCAGTATTTT	CASKSGGVADTQYF
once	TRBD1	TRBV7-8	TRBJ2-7	TGTGCCAGCAGCGACTCCGGGACAGGGGCCTACGAGCAGTACTTC	CASSDSGTGAYEQYF
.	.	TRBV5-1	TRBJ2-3	TGCGCCAGCAGCTTGAGCAGGGTCGGGAGCACAGATACGCAGTATTTT	CASSLSRVGSTDTQYF
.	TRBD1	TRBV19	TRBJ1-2	TGTGCCAGTTTCGACAGGGTCGGGAGCTATGGCTACACCTTC	CASFDRVGSYGYTF
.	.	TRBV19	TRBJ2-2	TGTGCCAGTAATAAAGAAGGGAACACCGGGGAGCTGTTTTTT	CASNKEGNTGELFF
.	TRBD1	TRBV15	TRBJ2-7	TGTGCCACCAGCAGAGATCGCGGACAGGGGGCTTACGAGCAGTACTTC	CATSRDRGQGAYEQYF
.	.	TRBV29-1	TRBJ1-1	TGCAGCGCCGAAGCCTCCGGAGACACTGAAGCTTTCTTT	CSAEASGDTEAFF
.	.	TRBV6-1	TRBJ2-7	TGTGCCAGCAGTCGCGCGCTAGAGGTCCACGAGCAGTACTTC	CASSRALEVHEQYF